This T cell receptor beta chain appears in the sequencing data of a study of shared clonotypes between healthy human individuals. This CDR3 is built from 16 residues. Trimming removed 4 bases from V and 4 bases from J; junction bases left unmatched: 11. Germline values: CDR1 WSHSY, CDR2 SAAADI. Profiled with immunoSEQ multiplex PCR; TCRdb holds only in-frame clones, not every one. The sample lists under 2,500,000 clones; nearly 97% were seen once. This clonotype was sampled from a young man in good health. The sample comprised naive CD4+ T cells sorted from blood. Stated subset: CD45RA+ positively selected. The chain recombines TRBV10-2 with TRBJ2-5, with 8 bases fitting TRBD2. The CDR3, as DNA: TGCGCCAGCAGTGGGGAAACGGGGGGGGGCGTAGAGACCCAGTACTTC. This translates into CASSGETGGGVETQYF.